A selection of T cell receptor beta chains follows, all from one sample in a study of T cell responses to AZD1222 COVID-19 vaccine. Libraries were prepared by immunoSEQ multiplex PCR; TCRdb keeps only in-frame clonotypes and omits some of them. The table lists around 160,000 clones, over 80% of them singletons. The starting material was peripheral blood, obtained on day 0 of MenACWY control vaccination. All receptors come from an adult in good health. Both conserved end residues are part of each CDR3. The order of the fields is V gene, clone size, J gene, D gene, CDR3 DNA, CDR3 protein. D genes are given only for firm matches. Expanded clones get a size class; other rows say once, few or many, or leave the size out.

>TRBV7-3|-|TRBJ2-7|-
TGTGCCAGCAGCCTGGACAGCAACTACGAGCAGTACTTC
CASSLDSNYEQYF
>TRBV6-1|-|TRBJ1-5|TRBD1
TGTGCCAGCAGTGACAGGGGGCGAGACAAGCCCCAGCATTTT
CASSDRGRDKPQHF
>TRBV3-1/TRBV3-2|once|TRBJ2-3|-
TGTGCCAGCAGCCCCCAGGGTAGCACAGATACGCAGTATTTT
CASSPQGSTDTQYF
>TRBV30|-|TRBJ1-1|-
TGTGCCCGGACTAGGGAGGGAGAGATTGAAGCTTTCTTT
CARTREGEIEAFF
>TRBV28|-|TRBJ2-5|-
TGTGCCAGCAGTCGCGGGACAGTTCAAGAGACCCAGTACTTC
CASSRGTVQETQYF
>TRBV3-1/TRBV3-2|-|TRBJ1-4|-
TGTGCCAGCAGCCCACTAGGGCGGGGCGAAAAACTGTTTTTT
CASSPLGRGEKLFF
>TRBV4-1|-|TRBJ1-4|-
TGCGCCAGCAGCCAAGATTATACAGGGCCTAATGAAAAACTGTTTTTT
CASSQDYTGPNEKLFF
>TRBV27|once|TRBJ2-3|TRBD1
TGTGCCAGCAGGCAGGGGGCGCAAAATACGCAGTATTTT
CASRQGAQNTQYF
>TRBV14|-|TRBJ2-5|-
TGTGCCAGCAGCCAGACGGGGACCCAGTACTTC
CASSQTGTQYF
>TRBV29-1|-|TRBJ1-2|TRBD1
TGCAGCGTGGGGACAGGAGAGGGCTACACCTTC
CSVGTGEGYTF
>TRBV19|-|TRBJ1-6|-
TGTGCCAGTAGTTGGGCCGAAAGGTCAGCCCTCCACTTT
CASSWAERSALHF
>TRBV10-1|-|TRBJ1-1|-
TGCGCCAGCAGTGGGGACACTCAAAAAGCTTTCTTT
CASSGDTQKAFF
>TRBV15|-|TRBJ1-5|-
TGTGCCACCAGCAGAGAGCGAAGACAGCCCCAGCATTTT
CATSRERRQPQHF
>TRBV5-1|once|TRBJ1-4|-
TGCGCCAGCAGCTTGGCCGGGCTCAATGAAAAACTGTTTTTT
CASSLAGLNEKLFF
>TRBV13|-|TRBJ2-7|-
TGTGCCAGCAGCTTGAACCTTTATACGGAGCAGTACTTC
CASSLNLYTEQYF
>TRBV28|-|TRBJ2-7|-
TGTGCCAGCAGTTTCGGAATAGCCTACGAGCAGTACTTC
CASSFGIAYEQYF
>TRBV28|-|TRBJ2-5|TRBD1
TGTGCCAGCAGGTTACAAGGGGGCTCAGGGACCCAGTACTTC
CASRLQGGSGTQYF
>TRBV11-2|-|TRBJ1-1|-
TGTGCCAGCAGCTTATACCCCAGCGGCACTGAAGCTTTCTTT
CASSLYPSGTEAFF
>TRBV29-1|-|TRBJ2-1|TRBD2
TGCAGCGGGGCGACTAGCGGGTACAATGAGCAGTTCTTC
CSGATSGYNEQFF
>TRBV6-6|-|TRBJ2-1|TRBD1
TGTGCCACCCATCCGGGACAGGGGTACAATGAGCAGTTCTTC
CATHPGQGYNEQFF
>TRBV3-1/TRBV3-2|-|TRBJ2-7|-
TGTGCCAGCAGCCAAGACGGGACCCCAGGTCCCTCCTACGAGCAGTACTTC
CASSQDGTPGPSYEQYF
>TRBV2|-|TRBJ1-1|-
TGTGCCAGCAGCCAGGCCCCAAACACTGAAGCTTTCTTT
CASSQAPNTEAFF
>TRBV18|-|TRBJ2-7|TRBD2
TGTGCCAGCTCACCACCTGGGGGGGTAGCCGAGCAGTACTTC
CASSPPGGVAEQYF
>TRBV4-1|-|TRBJ1-5|-
TGCGCCAGCAGCCAAGATGACCGATCGATTAGGAGCAATCAGCCCCAGCATTTT
CASSQDDRSIRSNQPQHF